This T cell receptor (beta chain) stems from a study of cytomegalovirus exposure and HLA in healthy donors. Trimming at V came to 4 bases and at J to 1 base, leaving 4 bases not matched to a gene. The germline V gene has CDR1 SGHDT and CDR2 YYEEEE. The CDR3 extends over 14 amino acids. As regards this clone: This specimen includes other DNA sequences encoding the same CDR3.

Primers: 60 Vbeta forward and 13 Jbeta reverse. Measured with immunoSEQ multiplex PCR; TCRdb has only the in-frame clones, and not every one. The profile shows some 200,000 clones, about 81% of them singletons. The rearrangement joins TRBV5-6 to TRBJ2-7, with 8 bases identical to TRBD1. This receptor was taken from a woman in her 50s in good health and CMV-seropositive. Sequenced: PBMCs. The CDR3: CASSGGTGSYEQYF. Written as DNA, the CDR3 is TGTGCCAGCAGCGGGGGGACAGGATCCTACGAGCAGTACTTC.